This is a list of T cell receptor beta chains from one sample in a study of T-cell reconstitution after alpha-beta-depleted transplantation in children. TCRdb re-called the PCR reads with MiXCR, one entry per CDR3 protein. This sample has just under 350,000 distinct CDR3 sequences, with under 20% found just once. The source was PBMCs, mostly from graft donor cells, collected 360 days after TCRalphabeta/CD19-depleted stem cell transplant. All receptors come from a male patient between 2 and 15 years old who had a stem cell transplant for acute lymphoblastic leukemia, so the T cells may come from the graft donor. CDR3s include the opening cysteine and the closing phenylalanine or tryptophan. A D gene is named only where the DNA matches it firmly. Expanded clones get a size class; other rows say once, few or many, or leave the size out.

v_gene: TRBV7-9
abundance: many
d_gene: .
j_gene: TRBJ2-2
CDR3aa: CASSATGSWDTGELFF
CDR3nt: TGTGCCAGCAGCGCAACAGGGTCCTGGGACACCGGGGAGCTGTTTTTT

v_gene: TRBV28
abundance: few
d_gene: .
j_gene: TRBJ2-7
CDR3aa: CASSEGSYEQYF
CDR3nt: TGTGCCAGCAGTGAAGGGTCCTACGAGCAGTACTTC

v_gene: TRBV19
abundance: .
d_gene: TRBD2
j_gene: TRBJ2-5
CDR3aa: CASITPGGAQETQYF
CDR3nt: TGTGCCAGTATCACCCCGGGAGGCGCCCAAGAGACCCAGTACTTC

v_gene: TRBV20-1
abundance: .
d_gene: TRBD2
j_gene: TRBJ2-2
CDR3aa: CSARTSGSSNTGELFF
CDR3nt: TGCAGTGCTAGGACTAGCGGGAGCTCGAACACCGGGGAGCTGTTTTTT

v_gene: TRBV12-3/TRBV12-4
abundance: .
d_gene: .
j_gene: TRBJ2-4
CDR3aa: CASSLGQTLAKNIQYF
CDR3nt: TGTGCCAGCAGTTTAGGACAGACCCTAGCCAAAAACATTCAGTACTTC

v_gene: TRBV4-1
abundance: .
d_gene: TRBD1
j_gene: TRBJ2-1
CDR3aa: CASSHEPRTGGAYNEQFF
CDR3nt: TGCGCCAGCAGCCACGAACCCAGGACAGGGGGCGCCTACAATGAGCAGTTCTTC

v_gene: TRBV11-2
abundance: few
d_gene: .
j_gene: TRBJ2-7
CDR3aa: CASSLEFYEQYF
CDR3nt: TGTGCCAGCAGCTTAGAGTTCTACGAGCAGTACTTC

v_gene: TRBV5-1
abundance: few
d_gene: TRBD2
j_gene: TRBJ2-1
CDR3aa: CASAPLNLAGGRTRSSYNEQFF
CDR3nt: TGCGCCAGCGCCCCTCTGAACCTAGCCGGCGGGAGGACTAGGAGCTCCTACAATGAGCAGTTCTTC

v_gene: TRBV7-2
abundance: few
d_gene: .
j_gene: TRBJ1-3
CDR3aa: CASSVHLLSGNTIYF
CDR3nt: TGTGCCAGCAGCGTTCACCTTCTCTCTGGAAACACCATATATTTT

v_gene: TRBV18
abundance: .
d_gene: .
j_gene: TRBJ2-1
CDR3aa: CASSLLDQKGEQFF
CDR3nt: TGTGCCAGCTCCCTGCTGGACCAAAAGGGTGAGCAGTTCTTC

v_gene: TRBV2
abundance: .
d_gene: TRBD1
j_gene: TRBJ1-5
CDR3aa: CTSRARDRGDYSNQPQHF
CDR3nt: TGTACCAGCAGAGCCCGGGACAGGGGCGACTATAGCAATCAGCCCCAGCATTTT

v_gene: TRBV9
abundance: many
d_gene: .
j_gene: TRBJ1-2
CDR3aa: CASSVTGNGYGYTF
CDR3nt: TGTGCCAGCAGCGTAACTGGGAACGGCTATGGCTACACCTTC

v_gene: TRBV11-2
abundance: few
d_gene: TRBD2
j_gene: TRBJ2-1
CDR3aa: CASSLDSWGLAGNNEQFF
CDR3nt: TGTGCCAGCAGCTTAGATAGTTGGGGACTAGCGGGCAACAATGAGCAGTTCTTC

v_gene: TRBV9
abundance: .
d_gene: .
j_gene: TRBJ1-4
CDR3aa: CASSPDSRNEKLFF
CDR3nt: TGTGCCAGCAGCCCCGACAGCCGTAATGAAAAACTGTTTTTT

v_gene: TRBV7-8
abundance: .
d_gene: .
j_gene: TRBJ2-3
CDR3aa: CASSTQTGGRTDTQYF
CDR3nt: TGTGCCAGCAGCACACAGACAGGAGGCAGGACAGATACGCAGTATTTT

v_gene: TRBV6-1
abundance: .
d_gene: .
j_gene: TRBJ2-7
CDR3aa: CASAAGHLSSYEQYF
CDR3nt: TGTGCCAGCGCTGCGGGACACCTCAGCTCCTACGAGCAGTACTTC

v_gene: TRBV7-2
abundance: .
d_gene: .
j_gene: TRBJ2-5
CDR3aa: CASSLTREGAQYF
CDR3nt: TGTGCCAGCAGCTTAACGAGGGAAGGGGCCCAGTACTTC

v_gene: TRBV5-5
abundance: many
d_gene: .
j_gene: TRBJ2-1
CDR3aa: CASSFGPNGYNEQFF
CDR3nt: TGTGCCAGCAGCTTCGGGCCAAACGGATACAATGAGCAGTTCTTC

v_gene: TRBV6-2/TRBV6-3
abundance: .
d_gene: .
j_gene: TRBJ2-5
CDR3aa: CASSYGGKTQYF
CDR3nt: TGTGCCAGCAGTTACGGGGGGAAGACCCAGTACTTC

v_gene: TRBV30
abundance: .
d_gene: .
j_gene: TRBJ1-2
CDR3aa: CAWNSQTRLMSYGYTF
CDR3nt: TGTGCCTGGAACTCCCAAACGCGACTTATGAGCTATGGCTACACCTTC

v_gene: TRBV4-1
abundance: few
d_gene: TRBD1
j_gene: TRBJ1-5
CDR3aa: CASSQDWATGWRNQPQHF
CDR3nt: TGCGCCAGCAGCCAAGATTGGGCGACAGGGTGGCGCAATCAGCCCCAGCATTTT

v_gene: TRBV20-1
abundance: .
d_gene: .
j_gene: TRBJ2-7
CDR3aa: CSARRGSLNEQYF
CDR3nt: TGCAGTGCTCGACGCGGCAGCCTGAACGAGCAGTACTTC

v_gene: TRBV3-1
abundance: .
d_gene: .
j_gene: TRBJ2-2
CDR3aa: CASSEVTGELFF
CDR3nt: TGTGCCAGCAGTGAAGTCACCGGGGAGCTGTTTTTT

v_gene: TRBV7-9
abundance: few
d_gene: TRBD1
j_gene: TRBJ1-6
CDR3aa: CASSADRGGSYNSPLHF
CDR3nt: TGTGCCAGCAGCGCCGACAGGGGAGGCTCCTATAATTCACCCCTCCACTTT

v_gene: TRBV15
abundance: few
d_gene: .
j_gene: TRBJ2-7
CDR3aa: CATSILPLPYEQYF
CDR3nt: TGTGCCACCAGCATCCTCCCGTTACCCTACGAGCAGTACTTC

v_gene: TRBV15
abundance: few
d_gene: .
j_gene: TRBJ2-1
CDR3aa: CATSSPGLGGYNEQFF
CDR3nt: TGTGCCACCAGCTCCCCCGGTCTGGGCGGATACAATGAGCAGTTCTTC

v_gene: TRBV20-1
abundance: .
d_gene: TRBD2
j_gene: TRBJ2-1
CDR3aa: CSSNRAGGPVHSYNEQFF
CDR3nt: TGCAGTTCGAATAGAGCGGGAGGGCCTGTACACTCCTACAATGAGCAGTTCTTC

v_gene: TRBV6-2/TRBV6-3
abundance: many
d_gene: .
j_gene: TRBJ1-3
CDR3aa: CASSFGITGNTIYF
CDR3nt: TGTGCCAGCAGTTTCGGGATCACTGGAAACACCATATATTTT

v_gene: TRBV12-3/TRBV12-4
abundance: .
d_gene: TRBD1
j_gene: TRBJ2-5
CDR3aa: CASSSDRRETQYF
CDR3nt: TGTGCCAGCAGCTCGGACAGGCGGGAGACCCAGTACTTC

v_gene: TRBV4-2
abundance: .
d_gene: .
j_gene: TRBJ1-2
CDR3aa: CASSQDPGYYGYTF
CDR3nt: TGTGCCAGCAGCCAAGATCCGGGGTACTATGGCTACACCTTC

v_gene: TRBV20-1
abundance: .
d_gene: .
j_gene: TRBJ1-2
CDR3aa: CSARVFGDALGYTF
CDR3nt: TGCAGTGCTAGAGTATTCGGGGATGCTCTAGGCTACACCTTC

v_gene: TRBV12-3/TRBV12-4
abundance: few
d_gene: TRBD2
j_gene: TRBJ2-1
CDR3aa: CASSFSGRGPNEQFF
CDR3nt: TGTGCCAGCAGCTTTAGCGGGAGAGGGCCGAATGAGCAGTTCTTC

v_gene: TRBV27
abundance: .
d_gene: .
j_gene: TRBJ2-1
CDR3aa: CASSWGVVSYNEQFF
CDR3nt: TGTGCCAGCAGTTGGGGAGTGGTCTCCTACAATGAGCAGTTCTTC

v_gene: TRBV15
abundance: .
d_gene: .
j_gene: TRBJ2-7
CDR3aa: CATSRFLGGTYEQYF
CDR3nt: TGTGCCACCAGCAGATTCCTCGGTGGCACCTACGAGCAGTACTTC

v_gene: TRBV20-1
abundance: many
d_gene: .
j_gene: TRBJ1-5
CDR3aa: CSGTGSNNQPQHF
CDR3nt: TGCAGTGGCACCGGGAGTAACAATCAGCCCCAGCATTTT

v_gene: TRBV6-1
abundance: .
d_gene: .
j_gene: TRBJ1-5
CDR3aa: CASRPLRREQPQHF
CDR3nt: TGTGCCAGCAGACCCTTACGGAGGGAACAGCCCCAGCATTTT

v_gene: TRBV5-5
abundance: .
d_gene: .
j_gene: TRBJ2-1
CDR3aa: CASSLAGGLLGLYNEQFF
CDR3nt: TGTGCCAGCAGCTTGGCTGGGGGACTCCTTGGGCTCTACAATGAGCAGTTCTTC

v_gene: TRBV4-1
abundance: few
d_gene: .
j_gene: TRBJ2-2
CDR3aa: CASSQGEGRGELFF
CDR3nt: TGCGCCAGCAGCCAAGGCGAGGGAAGGGGGGAGCTGTTTTTT

v_gene: TRBV29-1
abundance: few
d_gene: TRBD2
j_gene: TRBJ2-1
CDR3aa: CSPRIGTSGRPQRREQFF
CDR3nt: TGCAGCCCGCGAATCGGGACTAGCGGGAGACCCCAAAGGAGGGAGCAGTTCTTC

v_gene: TRBV12-3/TRBV12-4
abundance: few
d_gene: TRBD1
j_gene: TRBJ2-1
CDR3aa: CASSRDRVPYNEQFF
CDR3nt: TGTGCCAGCAGCCGGGACAGGGTCCCTTACAATGAGCAGTTCTTC

v_gene: TRBV6-5
abundance: .
d_gene: .
j_gene: TRBJ2-7
CDR3aa: CASSYSMGTNGRMDF
CDR3nt: TGTGCCAGCAGTTACTCGATGGGGACAAACGGTAGGATGGACTTC

v_gene: TRBV20-1
abundance: few
d_gene: TRBD2
j_gene: TRBJ2-2
CDR3aa: CSARVGLAESNTGELFF
CDR3nt: TGCAGTGCTAGAGTCGGACTAGCGGAGTCAAACACCGGGGAGCTGTTTTTT

v_gene: TRBV4-2
abundance: .
d_gene: .
j_gene: TRBJ1-1
CDR3aa: CASSQEGHDTEAFF
CDR3nt: TGTGCCAGCAGCCAAGAGGGACACGACACTGAAGCTTTCTTT

v_gene: TRBV5-1
abundance: few
d_gene: .
j_gene: TRBJ1-2
CDR3aa: CASSLTRDHANYGYTF
CDR3nt: TGCGCCAGCAGCTTGACGAGGGACCACGCTAACTATGGCTACACCTTC

v_gene: TRBV4-2
abundance: many
d_gene: .
j_gene: TRBJ2-7
CDR3aa: CASSHELAIEQYF
CDR3nt: TGTGCCAGCAGCCACGAGCTAGCAATCGAGCAGTACTTC

v_gene: TRBV12-5
abundance: .
d_gene: .
j_gene: TRBJ2-7
CDR3aa: CASGFKRHSSYEQYF
CDR3nt: TGTGCTAGTGGTTTTAAGAGGCACAGCTCCTACGAGCAGTACTTC

v_gene: TRBV18
abundance: few
d_gene: TRBD2
j_gene: TRBJ2-7
CDR3aa: CASSPKAGGISYEQYF
CDR3nt: TGTGCCAGCTCACCAAAAGCGGGAGGGATCTCCTACGAGCAGTACTTC

v_gene: TRBV7-6
abundance: .
d_gene: .
j_gene: TRBJ1-5
CDR3aa: CASSSGLYQPQHF
CDR3nt: TGTGCCAGCAGCTCGGGCTTGTATCAGCCCCAGCATTTT

v_gene: TRBV2
abundance: few
d_gene: .
j_gene: TRBJ2-1
CDR3aa: CASSDRRRAGSNEQFF
CDR3nt: TGTGCCAGCTCGGACAGGCGTCGGGCGGGATCGAATGAGCAGTTCTTC

v_gene: TRBV29-1
abundance: many
d_gene: TRBD1
j_gene: TRBJ2-5
CDR3aa: CSVVGDRLQETQYF
CDR3nt: TGCAGCGTTGTCGGGGACAGGCTTCAAGAGACCCAGTACTTC

v_gene: TRBV24-1
abundance: .
d_gene: .
j_gene: TRBJ1-1
CDR3aa: CATSDPKGGYTEAFF
CDR3nt: TGTGCCACCAGTGATCCCAAGGGGGGATACACTGAAGCTTTCTTT

v_gene: TRBV5-8
abundance: many
d_gene: TRBD1
j_gene: TRBJ2-3
CDR3aa: CASGGQGHTDTQYF
CDR3nt: TGTGCCAGCGGTGGACAGGGCCACACAGATACGCAGTATTTT